This T cell receptor (beta chain) emerged from a study of T cells after yellow fever vaccination. MiXCR, applied by TCRdb to the 5' RACE reads, yields one record per CDR3 protein. The table has about 160,000 distinct CDR3 sequences, less than 9% seen once. This clonotype showed up just a few times. The length of the CDR3 is 16 residues. Per germline, CDR1 SGHKS and CDR2 YYEKEE (reference sequence). Trimming took 5 bases from V and 3 from J, leaving 21 bases between them. The rearrangement uses TRBV5-5 and TRBJ2-7; maybe TRBD1 (5 bases). This clonotype was obtained from a man between 18 and 29 years old who received the YFV17D yellow fever vaccine. The source material was CD4+ T cells sorted from PBMCs, sampled 5 to 6 days after the first yellow fever vaccination. CDR3: CASRISEPGLGYEQYF. DNA of the CDR3: TGTGCCAGCAGGATATCTGAACCAGGGCTTGGCTACGAGCAGTACTTC. Full variable domain (outside the CDR3, taken from reference TRBV5-5 and TRBJ2-7): DAGVTQSPTHLIKTRGQQVTLRCSPISGHKSVSWYQQVLGQGPQFIFQYYEKEERGRGNFPDRFSARQFPNYSSELNVNALLLGDSALYLCASRISEPGLGYEQYFGPGTRLTVT.